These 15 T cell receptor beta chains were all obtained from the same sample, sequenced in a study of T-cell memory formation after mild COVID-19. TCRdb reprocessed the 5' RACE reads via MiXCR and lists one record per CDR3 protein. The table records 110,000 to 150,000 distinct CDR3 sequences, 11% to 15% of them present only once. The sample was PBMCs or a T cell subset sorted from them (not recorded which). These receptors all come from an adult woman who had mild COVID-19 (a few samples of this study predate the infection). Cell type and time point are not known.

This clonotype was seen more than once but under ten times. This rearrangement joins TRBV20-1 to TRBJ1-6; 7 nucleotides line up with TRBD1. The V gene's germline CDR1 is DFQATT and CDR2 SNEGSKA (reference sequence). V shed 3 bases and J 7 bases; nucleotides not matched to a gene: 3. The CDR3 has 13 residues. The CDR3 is CSARTGWNSPLHF. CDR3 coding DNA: TGCAGTGCTAGGACAGGGTGGAATTCACCCCTCCACTTT.

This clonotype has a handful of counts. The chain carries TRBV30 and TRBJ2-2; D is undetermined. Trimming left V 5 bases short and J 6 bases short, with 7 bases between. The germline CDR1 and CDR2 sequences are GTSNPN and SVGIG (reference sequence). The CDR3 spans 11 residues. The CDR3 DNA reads TGTGCCTGGGCGGTGGCCGGGGAGCTGTTTTTT. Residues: CAWAVAGELFF.

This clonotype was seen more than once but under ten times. This chain's CDR3 is CATSDLKADQPQHF. CDR3 DNA: TGTGCCACCAGTGACCTAAAGGCGGATCAGCCCCAGCATTTT. The genes are TRBV24-1 and TRBJ1-5; D gene uncertain. The germline CDR1 and CDR2 sequences are KGHDR and SFDVKD. This CDR3 region has 14 residues. With 4 bases removed from V and 5 bases from J, the gap between germline ends came to 11 bases.

In nucleotides, the CDR3 is TGTGCCAGCAGTTACTCGAATATTGGGAACATGGCAGATACGCAGTATTTT. Protein: CASSYSNIGNMADTQYF. V and J are TRBV6-2 or TRBV6-3 and TRBJ2-3; D gene ambiguous. V was clipped by 0 bases and J by 4 bases, with 17 bases between them. Germline CDR1 is MNHEY and CDR2 is SVGEGT. The CDR3 runs to 17 residues.

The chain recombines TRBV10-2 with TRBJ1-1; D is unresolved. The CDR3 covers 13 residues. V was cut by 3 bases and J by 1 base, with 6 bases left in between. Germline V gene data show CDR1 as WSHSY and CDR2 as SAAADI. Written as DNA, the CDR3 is TGCGCCAGCAGTGAAGTTTGGAACACTGAAGCTTTCTTT. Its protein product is CASSEVWNTEAFF.

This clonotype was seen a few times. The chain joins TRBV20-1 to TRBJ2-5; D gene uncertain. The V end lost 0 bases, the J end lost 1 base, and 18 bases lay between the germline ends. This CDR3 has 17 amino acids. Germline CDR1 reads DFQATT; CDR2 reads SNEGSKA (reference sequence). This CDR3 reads CSARDARTALIQETQYF. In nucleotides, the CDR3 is TGCAGTGCTAGAGATGCCAGAACGGCCCTTATCCAAGAGACCCAGTACTTC.

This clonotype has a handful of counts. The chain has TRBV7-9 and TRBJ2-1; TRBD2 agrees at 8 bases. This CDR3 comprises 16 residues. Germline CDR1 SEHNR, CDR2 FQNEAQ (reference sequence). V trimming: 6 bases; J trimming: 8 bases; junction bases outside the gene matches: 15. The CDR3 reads CASRPRPGGGKDEQFF. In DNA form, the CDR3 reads TGTGCCAGCAGACCTCGCCCGGGAGGGGGTAAGGATGAGCAGTTCTTC.

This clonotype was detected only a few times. The CDR3 here is CASSSPAGGSYNEQFF. The DNA for the CDR3 is TGCGCCAGCAGCTCGCCCGCCGGGGGCTCCTACAATGAGCAGTTCTTC. The chain has TRBV5-1 and TRBJ2-1; D is perhaps TRBD2 (6 bases). V was clipped by 3 bases and J by 0 bases, with 13 bases between them. The germline CDR1 and CDR2 sequences are SGHRS and YFSETQ. The CDR3 is 16 amino acids.

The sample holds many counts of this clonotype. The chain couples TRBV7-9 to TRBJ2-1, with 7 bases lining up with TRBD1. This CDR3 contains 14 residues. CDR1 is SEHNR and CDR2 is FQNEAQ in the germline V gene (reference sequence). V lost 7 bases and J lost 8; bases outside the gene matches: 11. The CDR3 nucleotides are TGTGCCAGCACCCTCGTGACAGGGATCGATGAGCAGTTCTTC. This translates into CASTLVTGIDEQFF.

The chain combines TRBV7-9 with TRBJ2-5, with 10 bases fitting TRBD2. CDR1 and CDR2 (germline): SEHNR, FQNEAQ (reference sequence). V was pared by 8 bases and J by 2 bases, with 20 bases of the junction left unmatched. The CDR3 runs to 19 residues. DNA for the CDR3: TGTGCCAGCTCCCCCGTCAGCGGGGGGGCCGGTGTCCGTCAAGAGACCCAGTACTTC. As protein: CASSPVSGGAGVRQETQYF.

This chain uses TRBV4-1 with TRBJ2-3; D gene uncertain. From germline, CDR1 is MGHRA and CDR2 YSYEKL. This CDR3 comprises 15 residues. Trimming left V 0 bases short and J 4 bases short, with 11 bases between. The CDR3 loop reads CASSQDGLASDTQYF. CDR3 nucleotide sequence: TGCGCCAGCAGCCAAGACGGTTTAGCATCAGATACGCAGTATTTT.

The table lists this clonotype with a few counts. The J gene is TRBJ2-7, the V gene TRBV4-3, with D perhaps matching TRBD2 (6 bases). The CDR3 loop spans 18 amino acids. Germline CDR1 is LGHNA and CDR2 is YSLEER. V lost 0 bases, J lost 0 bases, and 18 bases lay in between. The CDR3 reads CASSQELPIAEVSYEQYF. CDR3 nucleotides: TGCGCCAGCAGCCAAGAACTTCCCATAGCGGAGGTCTCCTACGAGCAGTACTTC.

CDR3 sequence reads: CACHSGRFRNEQFF. CDR3 in DNA: TGTGCCTGCCACTCGGGGAGATTCAGGAATGAGCAGTTCTTC. The gene calls are TRBV30 and TRBJ2-1; weak D call: TRBD2 (5 bases). Germline V gene data show CDR1 as GTSNPN and CDR2 as SVGIG (reference sequence). Between the trimmed V and J ends, which lost 6 bases and 7 bases, there was a span of 19 bases. The CDR3 spans 14 residues.

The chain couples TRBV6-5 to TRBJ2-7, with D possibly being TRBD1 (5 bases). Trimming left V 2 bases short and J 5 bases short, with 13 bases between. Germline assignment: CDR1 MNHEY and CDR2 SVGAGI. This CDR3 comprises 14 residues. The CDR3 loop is CASSYLDSSDEQYF. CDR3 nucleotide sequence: TGTGCCAGCAGTTACCTTGACAGTTCAGACGAGCAGTACTTC.

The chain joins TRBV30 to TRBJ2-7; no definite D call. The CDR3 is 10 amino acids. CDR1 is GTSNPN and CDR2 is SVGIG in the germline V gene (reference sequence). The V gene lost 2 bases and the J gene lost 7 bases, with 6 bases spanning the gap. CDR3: CAWSRVEQYF. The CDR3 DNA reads TGTGCCTGGAGTCGGGTGGAGCAGTACTTC. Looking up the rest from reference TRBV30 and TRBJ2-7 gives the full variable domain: SQTIHQWPATLVQPVGSPLSLECTVEGTSNPNLYWYRQAAGRGLQLLFYSVGIGQISSEVPQNLSASRPQDRQFILSSKKLLLSDSGFYLCAWSRVEQYFGPGTRLTVT.